These 17 T cell receptor beta chains were all obtained from the same sample, sequenced in a study of regulatory T cells in long-lasting Graves disease. Time point specified: newly diagnosed GD, antithyroid drugs for less than 3 months. Making the TCR library involved RNA that had been extracted from PBMCs. CDR3-region Arm-PCR and iRepertoire HTBI primers produced the TCR beta libraries. MiXCR, applied by TCRdb to the multiplex PCR reads, yields one record per CDR3 protein. The sample lists roughly 400,000 distinct CDR3 sequences; about 15% were seen once. These data also formed part of another study, on T cells in Graves' hyperthyroidism and ophthalmopathy.

Sequenced here: peripheral blood mononuclear cells (PBMCs), sampled at new diagnosis, from a patient treated with antithyroid drugs. These receptors were collected from a woman aged 40 to 50 with Graves disease.

In this sample, this clonotype turned up a few times. The J gene is TRBJ1-3, the V gene TRBV19, with 7 bases identical to TRBD1. The germline gives CDR1 LNHDA, CDR2 SQIVND (reference sequence). The CDR3 is made up of 15 amino acids. J gave up 0 bases and V 3 bases, and 2 bases lay outside the gene matches. This CDR3 reads CASSIGQVSGNTIYF. Written as DNA, the CDR3 is TGTGCCAGTAGTATCGGACAGGTCTCTGGAAACACCATATATTTT.

At least ten counts were recorded for this clonotype. The chain combines TRBV7-8 with TRBJ2-7; D is undetermined. The CDR3 sequence is 15 residues long. V lost 1 base to trimming and J lost 6 bases, with 16 bases between them. Germline V gene sequence: CDR1 SGHVS, CDR2 FQNEAQ. Here the CDR3 reads CASSLDRPSLSEQYF. The CDR3 DNA reads as TGTGCCAGCAGCTTAGATCGGCCTTCTTTGAGCGAGCAGTACTTC.

This clonotype was seen only a few times. The V call is TRBV3-1, the J call TRBJ2-5, with 13 bases aligning to TRBD2. Germline-derived CDR1 and CDR2 are LGHDT and YNNKEL (reference sequence). The CDR3 is 18 amino acids. J lost 3 bases, V lost 7 bases, and 14 bases had no gene match. This CDR3 reads CASTGTSGTFYVKETQYF. CDR3 nucleotides: TGTGCCAGCACCGGGACTAGCGGGACCTTCTATGTTAAAGAGACCCAGTACTTC.

In this sample, this clonotype turned up many times. The rearrangement joins TRBV12-3 or TRBV12-4 to TRBJ2-3, with 8 bases identical to TRBD2. The CDR3 contains 18 residues. The trim removed 5 bases at V and 0 bases at J, leaving 13 bases unmatched. This CDR3 reads CASSEKGLDLSSTDTQYF. In DNA form, the CDR3 reads TGTGCCAGCAGTGAGAAGGGACTAGACCTTAGTAGCACAGATACGCAGTATTTT.

V and J are TRBV6-5 and TRBJ1-5; D is uncertain. From germline, CDR1 is MNHEY and CDR2 SVGAGI. The CDR3 contains 14 residues. Trimming took 4 bases from V and 3 from J, leaving 10 bases between them. The CDR3, as DNA: TGTGCCAGCAGTTTTAGAGGCTTCAATCAGCCCCAGCATTTT. This gives the protein CASSFRGFNQPQHF.

This clonotype was detected ten times or more. The J gene is TRBJ2-5, the V gene TRBV30; D unresolved. In germline, CDR1 is GTSNPN, CDR2 SVGIG (reference sequence). Trimming pared 4 bases from V and 0 bases from J, leaving 6 bases between. This CDR3 spans 12 amino acids. In DNA, the CDR3 is TGTGCCTGGATGGGTGACCAAGAGACCCAGTACTTC. Amino acid sequence: CAWMGDQETQYF.

The table lists this clonotype with many counts. V is TRBV28 and J is TRBJ1-4; D is ambiguous. The V end lost 3 bases, the J end lost 3 bases, and 8 bases lay between the germline ends. The CDR3 spans 14 residues. CDR1 is MDHEN, CDR2 SYDVKM, per germline. CDR3 protein: CASSLTQANEKLFF. The CDR3 DNA reads as TGTGCCAGCAGTTTGACTCAAGCTAATGAAAAACTGTTTTTT.

The V and J genes are TRBV12-3 or TRBV12-4 and TRBJ1-5; a weak D match, TRBD1 (6 bases). Trimming removed 4 bases at V and 5 bases at J, with 12 bases between. The CDR3 runs 14 residues. The DNA for the CDR3 is TGTGCCAGCAGTTCCACCGGGGGCTATCAGCCCCAGCATTTT. This gives the protein CASSSTGGYQPQHF.

The gene calls are TRBV19 and TRBJ2-6; no clear D. The ends were cut back, 0 bases at V and 0 bases at J, with 3 bases in the middle. The CDR3 loop spans 15 amino acids. CDR1 LNHDA and CDR2 SQIVND come from the germline V gene (reference sequence). The CDR3 reads CASSIDDSGANVLTF. CDR3 sequence (DNA): TGTGCCAGTAGTATAGATGACTCTGGGGCCAACGTCCTGACTTTC.

This clonotype was counted between two and nine times. The genes are TRBV3-1 and TRBJ2-7, with 8 bases matching TRBD1. Trimming removed 2 bases from V and 3 bases from J; junction bases left unmatched: 6. CDR1 is LGHDT, CDR2 YNNKEL, per germline (reference sequence). The CDR3 extends over 15 amino acids. CDR3 sequence reads: CASSQPGQGSYEQYF. In DNA, the CDR3 is TGTGCCAGCAGCCAACCCGGACAGGGTAGCTACGAGCAGTACTTC.

CDR3 amino acids: CASSHPNTEAFF. Written as DNA, the CDR3 is TGCGCCAGCAGCCATCCGAACACTGAAGCTTTCTTT. This chain links TRBV4-1 with TRBJ1-1; D gene unclear. V was cut by 3 bases and J by 1 base, with 3 bases left in between. Germline CDR1 and CDR2: MGHRA and YSYEKL. This CDR3 has 12 amino acids.

This clonotype was seen repeatedly, ten times or more. V and J are TRBV12-5 and TRBJ1-1; D call uncertain. V was trimmed by 7 bases and J by 0 bases, leaving 12 bases between them. The germline CDR1 and CDR2 sequences are LGHNT and FRNRAP. This CDR3 is 14 amino acids long. The CDR3 DNA reads TGTGCTAGTGCCTTACCCGACCTGAACACTGAAGCTTTCTTT. As protein: CASALPDLNTEAFF.

A few counts support this clonotype. The gene calls are TRBV9 and TRBJ1-4; possibly TRBD1 for D (5 bases). V was clipped by 0 bases and J by 6 bases, with 12 bases between them. The CDR3 totals 15 residues. Germline assignment: CDR1 SGDLS and CDR2 YYNGEE. Here the CDR3 DNA reads TGTGCCAGCAGCGTAGATGCGGCAGGGCATGAAAAACTGTTTTTT. Its protein product is CASSVDAAGHEKLFF.

Comment on this clonotype: The junction departs from germline at one end; a sequencing error may be responsible. This chain links TRBV7-9 with TRBJ2-1, with D possibly matching TRBD2 (5 bases). CDR1 and CDR2 (germline): SEHNR, FQNEAQ (reference sequence). This CDR3 is built from 16 residues. CDR3 residues: CVSSGGLRDSYNEQFF. The CDR3 nucleotides are TGTGTCAGCAGCGGAGGATTGAGGGACTCCTACAATGAGCAGTTCTTC.

The CDR3: CSARAGASGRRGQETQYF. The CDR3 DNA reads as TGCAGTGCTAGAGCCGGGGCTAGCGGGAGAAGGGGCCAAGAGACCCAGTACTTC. This chain links TRBV20-1 with TRBJ2-5; 10 nucleotides line up with TRBD2. In germline, CDR1 is DFQATT, CDR2 SNEGSKA (reference sequence). J lost 1 base, V lost 1 base, and 12 bases had no gene match. CDR3 length: 18 amino acids.

The V and J genes are TRBV28 and TRBJ2-3; no definite D call. Germline CDR1 is MDHEN and CDR2 is SYDVKM. The length of the CDR3 is 13 residues. V was clipped by 4 bases and J by 2 bases, with 7 bases between them. The CDR3 DNA is TGTGCCAGCAGTTCCAGCCCCACAGATACGCAGTATTTT. Protein sequence: CASSSSPTDTQYF. The complete variable domain, with remaining parts taken from reference TRBV28 and TRBJ2-3, reads DVKVTQSSRYLVKRTGEKVFLECVQDMDHENMFWYRQDPGLGLRLIYFSYDVKMKEKGDIPEGYSVSREKKERFSLILESASTNQTSMYLCASSSSPTDTQYFGPGTRLTVL.

This clonotype was counted many times. This CDR3 is CASSLWTSGNLGDEQFF. The CDR3 coding sequence is TGTGCCAGCAGCTTGTGGACTAGCGGGAACCTGGGGGATGAGCAGTTCTTC. V gene TRBV13 combines with J gene TRBJ2-1; TRBD2 matches at 12 bases. The V segment lost 3 bases and the J segment 8 bases; nucleotides outside the gene matches: 11. Germline CDR1 and CDR2: PRHDT and FYEKMQ (reference sequence). The CDR3 has 17 amino acids.